This T cell receptor (beta chain) was obtained from a study of Ad26.COV2.S vaccination and SARS-CoV-2 variants. About the research overall: Administration of Ad26.COV2.S was intramuscular, either once or twice 56 days apart.

Profiling relied on immunoSEQ multiplex PCR, and the TCRdb table lists in-frame clones only, not all of them. The table shows 250,000 to 300,000 clones, with around 87% occurring only once. The treatment was: some 20 received Ad26.COV2.S at low or high dose, single or two shots; about 5 received placebo; per-sample allocation not given. Collection of the samples took place on day 63 after the first injection of vaccine or placebo. This clone appeared once. J lost 4 bases, V lost 4 bases, and 10 bases had no gene match. CDR1 is SGHVS and CDR2 is FQNEAQ in the germline V gene. The CDR3 extends over 16 amino acids.

The sequence came from a person aged 18 to 65 who received the Ad26.COV2.S COVID-19 vaccine or a placebo. The source was peripheral blood, collected in a trial of Ad26.COV2.S vaccine versus placebo. This chain joins TRBV7-8 and TRBJ2-5; 9 bases agree with TRBD1. The CDR3 region has the DNA TGTGCCAGCAGCTCGGTCCCGGGACAGGGTTCAGAGACCCAGTACTTC. Translating it yields CASSSVPGQGSETQYF.